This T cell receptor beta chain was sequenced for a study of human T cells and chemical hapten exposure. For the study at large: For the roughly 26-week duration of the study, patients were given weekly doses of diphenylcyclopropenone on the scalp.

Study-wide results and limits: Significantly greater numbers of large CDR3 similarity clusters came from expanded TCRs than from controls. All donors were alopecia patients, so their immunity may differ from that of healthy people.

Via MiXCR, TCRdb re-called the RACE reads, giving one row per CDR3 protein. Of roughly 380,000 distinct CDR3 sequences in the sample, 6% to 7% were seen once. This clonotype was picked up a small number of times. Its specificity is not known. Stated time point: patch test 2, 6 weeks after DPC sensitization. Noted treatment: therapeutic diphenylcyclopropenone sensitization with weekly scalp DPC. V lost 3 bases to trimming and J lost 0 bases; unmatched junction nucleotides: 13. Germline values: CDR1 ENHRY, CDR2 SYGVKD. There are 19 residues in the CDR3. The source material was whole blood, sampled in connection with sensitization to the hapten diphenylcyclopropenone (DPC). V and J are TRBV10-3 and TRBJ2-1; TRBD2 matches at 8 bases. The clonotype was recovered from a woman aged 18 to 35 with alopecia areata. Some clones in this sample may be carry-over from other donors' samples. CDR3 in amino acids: CAISDIRDSGVISYNEQFF. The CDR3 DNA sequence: TGTGCCATCAGTGATATTCGGGATAGCGGGGTAATCTCCTACAATGAGCAGTTCTTC.